The clone carrying this T cell receptor (beta chain) was detected a few times. PCR was performed a second time for about 7 to 11 cycles using a sample-barcoded 5' primer and a J-beta primer mix. Each CDR3 protein is one row after TCRdb ran MiXCR on the 5' RACE reads. The sample contains roughly 860,000 distinct CDR3 sequences, 55% to 65% of which appear only once. The data are from a study of blood T cells in healthy people across ages. V shed 1 base and J shed 7 bases, with 11 bases lying between them. Germline V CDR1 and CDR2: SGHTA, FQGNSA. The CDR3 runs to 14 residues. V usage is TRBV7-2 and J usage is TRBJ2-1; D possibly corresponds to TRBD1 (7 bases). The specimen was blood. This TCR was sampled from a man under 40 in good health. DNA for the CDR3: TGTGCCAGCAGCTTAGTCAGGGGGGCGAATGAGCAGTTCTTC. It translates to CASSLVRGANEQFF.